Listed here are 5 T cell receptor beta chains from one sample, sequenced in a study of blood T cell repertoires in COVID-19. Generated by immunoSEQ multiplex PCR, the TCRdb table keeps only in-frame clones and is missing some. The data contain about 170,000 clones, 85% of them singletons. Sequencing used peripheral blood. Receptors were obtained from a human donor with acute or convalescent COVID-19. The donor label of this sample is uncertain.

This CDR3 reads CASSLERAGNTEAFF. DNA of the CDR3: TGTGCCAGCAGCTTAGAGCGGGCGGGAAACACTGAAGCTTTCTTT. The chain is built from TRBV11-3 and TRBJ1-1; D is ambiguous. The CDR3 is made up of 15 amino acids. Germline assignment: CDR1 SGHNT and CDR2 YENEEA. V lost 0 bases and J lost 2, with 10 bases in between. Based on the CDR3 plus reference TRBV11-3 and TRBJ1-1, the full variable domain is EAGVVQSPRYKIIEKKQPVAFWCNPISGHNTLYWYLQNLGQGPELLIRYENEEAVDDSQLPKDRFSAERLKGVDSTLKIQPAELGDSAVYLCASSLERAGNTEAFFGQGTRLTVV.

CDR3 DNA sequence: TGTGCCAGCAGTTTGGACACCGCCTATGGCTACACCTTC. The encoded protein is CASSLDTAYGYTF. J is TRBJ1-2 and V is TRBV12-3 or TRBV12-4; tentative D call: TRBD1 (5 bases). The V gene lost 3 bases and the J gene lost 4 bases, with 9 bases spanning the gap. This CDR3 is 13 amino acids long.

The CDR3 DNA reads TGTGCCAGCAGCTTGAAAGACAGGGAAGGAAACACCATATATTTT. Its translation: CASSLKDREGNTIYF. The V call is TRBV5-4, the J call TRBJ1-3, with TRBD1 matching over 7 bases. The CDR3 totals 15 residues. V gave up 1 base and J gave up 4 bases; unmatched junction bases: 5. The V gene's germline CDR1 is SGHNT and CDR2 YYREEE (reference sequence).

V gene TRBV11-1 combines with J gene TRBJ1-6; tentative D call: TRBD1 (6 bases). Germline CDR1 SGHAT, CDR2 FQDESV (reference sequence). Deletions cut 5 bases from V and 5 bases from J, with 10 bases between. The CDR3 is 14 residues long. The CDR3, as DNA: TGTGCCAGCAGCCCTCGACAGGATAATTCACCCCTCCACTTT. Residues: CASSPRQDNSPLHF.

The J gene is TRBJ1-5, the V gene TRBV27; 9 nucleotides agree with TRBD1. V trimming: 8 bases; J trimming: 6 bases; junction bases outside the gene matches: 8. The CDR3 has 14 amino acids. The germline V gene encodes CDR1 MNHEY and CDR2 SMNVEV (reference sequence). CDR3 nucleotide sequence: TGTGCCAGCCGGAGGACAGGGGAAGGTCAGCCCCAGCATTTT. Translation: CASRRTGEGQPQHF.